Shown below are 14 T cell receptor beta chains from a single sample sequenced in a study of CD8 T cells in ankylosing spondylitis. TCRdb used MiXCR to reprocess the 5' RACE reads, holding one entry per CDR3 protein. The repertoire consists of 300,000 to 400,000 distinct CDR3 sequences, with roughly 12% occurring once and the leading ten covering roughly 9%. Sequencing input: blood, either unsorted or a sorted T cell fraction (not recorded which). The origin of the receptors is a female donor with ankylosing spondylitis or in good health (not recorded which).

This clonotype was found many times. The chain carries TRBV20-1 and TRBJ2-3, with D hard to call. The CDR3 is 11 amino acids. The V gene lost 1 base and the J gene lost 3 bases, with 2 bases spanning the gap. Germline-derived CDR1 and CDR2 are DFQATT and SNEGSKA (reference sequence). The CDR3 loop reads CSARGTDTQYF. CDR3 bases: TGCAGTGCTAGAGGAACAGATACGCAGTATTTT.

At least ten counts were recorded for this clonotype. The rearrangement joins TRBV12-3 or TRBV12-4 to TRBJ2-5, with 9 nucleotides matching TRBD2. This CDR3 comprises 16 residues. V lost 2 bases and J lost 0; bases outside the gene matches: 4. CDR3 nucleotide sequence: TGTGCCAGCAGTTTAAGTCTAGCGGGGAACCAAGAGACCCAGTACTTC. Translating gives CASSLSLAGNQETQYF.

This clonotype was detected only a few times. The CDR3, as DNA: TGTGCCAGCAAACAACCGGGACAGGGGAGCTCTGGGGCCAACGTCCTGACTTTC. It is translated as CASKQPGQGSSGANVLTF. The chain uses TRBV6-1 and TRBJ2-6; TRBD1 matches at 10 bases. Unmatched junction bases numbered 9, after V lost 7 bases and J lost 0 bases. This CDR3 has 18 amino acids. Germline CDR1 is MNHNS and CDR2 is SASEGT.

This clonotype was observed many times. The genes are TRBV28 and TRBJ2-5; 7 positions match TRBD1. The germline V gene has CDR1 MDHEN and CDR2 SYDVKM. The junction had 10 bases not matched to a gene; V was cut back by 4 bases and J by 2 bases. The CDR3 length is 16 residues. The CDR3 spells CASSSPQGWPQETQYF. The CDR3 DNA sequence: TGTGCCAGCAGTTCTCCACAGGGGTGGCCGCAAGAGACCCAGTACTTC. The full variable domain, in which reference TRBV28 and TRBJ2-5 provide the parts outside the CDR3, is DVKVTQSSRYLVKRTGEKVFLECVQDMDHENMFWYRQDPGLGLRLIYFSYDVKMKEKGDIPEGYSVSREKKERFSLILESASTNQTSMYLCASSSPQGWPQETQYFGPGTRLLVL.

V and J are TRBV12-3 or TRBV12-4 and TRBJ1-4; the match to TRBD1 covers 7 bases. The CDR3 sequence is 15 residues long. V shed 5 bases and J 5 bases; nucleotides not matched to a gene: 8. CDR3 sequence (DNA): TGTGCCAGCAGTCCTCCGGGACAGAAGAATGAAAAACTGTTTTTT. This encodes CASSPPGQKNEKLFF.

At least ten counts were recorded for this clonotype. V and J are TRBV12-3 or TRBV12-4 and TRBJ1-5, with D uncertain. The CDR3 loop spans 16 amino acids. Trimming pared 1 base from V and 0 bases from J, leaving 10 bases between. CDR3 in amino acids: CASSLVQGYSNQPQHF. CDR3 coding DNA: TGTGCCAGCAGTTTAGTGCAAGGTTATAGCAATCAGCCCCAGCATTTT.

This clonotype was observed a few times. One end of the junction does not line up with germline, which may come from a read error. The chain uses TRBV12-3 or TRBV12-4 and TRBJ2-2; 10 bases fit TRBD2. This CDR3 has 16 amino acids. CDR3 region: CASSLAGVTVTGELFF. The CDR3 DNA is TGTGCCAGCAGTCTAGCGGGAGTGACGGTCACCGGGGAGCTGTTTTTT.

This clonotype was recorded a few times. The chain employs TRBV27 and TRBJ2-1; D assignment may be TRBD1 or TRBD2 (7 bases each). The germline V and J ends were trimmed by 10 bases and 7 bases, with 14 bases remaining between them. The germline V gene encodes CDR1 MNHEY and CDR2 SMNVEV (reference sequence). The CDR3 has 12 amino acids. CDR3 amino acids: CAIRGGRNEQFF. In DNA, the CDR3 is TGTGCCATCAGGGGGGGGAGGAATGAGCAGTTCTTC.

This clonotype occurred many times. V gene TRBV11-2 combines with J gene TRBJ2-7, with D maybe TRBD2 (5 bases). Germline CDR1 and CDR2: SGHAT and FQNNGV. The V end was cut by 2 bases, the J end by 1 base, with 9 bases between. CDR3 length: 14 amino acids. The CDR3 DNA reads as TGTGCCAGCAGCTTATTGGGGAGTTCCTACGAGCAGTACTTC. Its translation is CASSLLGSSYEQYF.

This clonotype occurred many times. J is TRBJ2-3 and V is TRBV5-5; unclear D gene. This CDR3 has 15 amino acids. The V gene's germline CDR1 is SGHKS and CDR2 YYEKEE (reference sequence). Trimming stripped 4 bases from V and 2 bases from J, with 14 bases between. CDR3 amino acids: CASSPGLITTDTQYF. The CDR3 DNA reads TGTGCCAGCAGCCCTGGTCTTATCACCACAGATACGCAGTATTTT.

This clonotype was seen at least ten times. The V gene is TRBV4-1, the J gene TRBJ1-2, with D maybe TRBD1 (6 bases). Germline V lookup: CDR1 MGHRA, CDR2 YSYEKL. Trimming pared 3 bases from V and 5 bases from J, leaving 13 bases between. CDR3 length equals 14 residues. CDR3: CASSHVGQLYGYTF. The CDR3 DNA follows: TGCGCCAGCAGCCACGTTGGACAGCTGTATGGCTACACCTTC.

This clonotype was seen a handful of times. J is TRBJ2-4 and V is TRBV28, with D unresolved. V lost 8 bases and J 6 bases, leaving 11 bases between the germline ends. Germline CDR1 MDHEN, CDR2 SYDVKM. The CDR3 contains 12 residues. The CDR3 nucleotides are TGTGCCAGCGGGAATCTTAGAAACATTCAGTACTTC. This translates into CASGNLRNIQYF.

At least ten counts were recorded for this clonotype. The J gene is TRBJ2-7, the V gene TRBV7-2, with D tentatively TRBD1 (6 bases). This CDR3 has 13 residues. Trimming cost V 5 bases and J 5 bases, with 13 bases left between them. Germline V lookup: CDR1 SGHTA, CDR2 FQGNSA. CDR3 loop: CASSPHRDHEQYF. In DNA, the CDR3 is TGTGCCAGCAGCCCTCACAGGGACCACGAGCAGTACTTC.

The rearrangement joins TRBV27 to TRBJ1-5; D is perhaps TRBD1 (6 bases). The CDR3 covers 17 residues. The V and J ends lost 0 bases and 5 bases respectively, with 17 bases between them. Germline assignment: CDR1 MNHEY and CDR2 SMNVEV (reference sequence). The CDR3 sequence is CASSLSGIRDKHQPQHF. In nucleotides, the CDR3 is TGTGCCAGCAGTTTATCGGGAATCCGGGACAAACATCAGCCCCAGCATTTT.